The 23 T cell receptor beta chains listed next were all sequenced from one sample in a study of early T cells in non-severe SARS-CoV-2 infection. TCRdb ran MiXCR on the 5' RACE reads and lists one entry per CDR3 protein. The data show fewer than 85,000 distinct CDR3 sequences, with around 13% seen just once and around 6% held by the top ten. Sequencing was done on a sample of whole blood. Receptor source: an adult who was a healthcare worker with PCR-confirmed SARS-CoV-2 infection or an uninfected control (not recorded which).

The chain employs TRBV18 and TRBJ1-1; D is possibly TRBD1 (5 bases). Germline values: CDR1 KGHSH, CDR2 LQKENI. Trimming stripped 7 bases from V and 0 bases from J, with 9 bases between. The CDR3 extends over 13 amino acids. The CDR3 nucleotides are TGTGCCAGCTTAGACAGCATGAACACTGAAGCTTTCTTT. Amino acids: CASLDSMNTEAFF.

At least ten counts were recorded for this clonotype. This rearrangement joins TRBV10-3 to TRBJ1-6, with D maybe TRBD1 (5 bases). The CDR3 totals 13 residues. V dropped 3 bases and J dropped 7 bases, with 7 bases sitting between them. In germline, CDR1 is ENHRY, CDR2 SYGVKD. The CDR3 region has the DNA TGTGCCATCAGTGACCGACAGAATTCACCCCTCCACTTT. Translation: CAISDRQNSPLHF.

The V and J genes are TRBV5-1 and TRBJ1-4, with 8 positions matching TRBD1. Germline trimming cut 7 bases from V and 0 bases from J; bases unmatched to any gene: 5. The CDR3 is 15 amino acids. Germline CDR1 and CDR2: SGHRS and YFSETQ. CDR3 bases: TGCGCCAGCGGACCGACAGGGGCAACTAATGAAAAACTGTTTTTT. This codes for CASGPTGATNEKLFF.

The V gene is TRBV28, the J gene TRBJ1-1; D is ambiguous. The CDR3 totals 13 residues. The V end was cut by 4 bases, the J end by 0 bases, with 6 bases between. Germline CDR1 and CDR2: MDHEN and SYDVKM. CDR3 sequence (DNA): TGTGCCAGCAGTTCAAACCTGAACACTGAAGCTTTCTTT. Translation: CASSSNLNTEAFF.

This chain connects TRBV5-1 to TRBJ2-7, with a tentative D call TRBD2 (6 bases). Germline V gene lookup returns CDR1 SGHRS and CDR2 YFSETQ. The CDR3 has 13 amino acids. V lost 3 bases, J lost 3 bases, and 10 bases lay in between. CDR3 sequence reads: CASSSGRDYEQYF. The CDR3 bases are TGCGCCAGCAGCTCAGGGCGGGACTACGAGCAGTACTTC.

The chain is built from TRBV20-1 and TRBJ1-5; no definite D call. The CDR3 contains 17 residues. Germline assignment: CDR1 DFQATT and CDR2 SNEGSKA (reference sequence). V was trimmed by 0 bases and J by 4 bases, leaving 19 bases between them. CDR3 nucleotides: TGCAGTGCTAGAGATCCGTCTGGGTCCACGGATAATCAGCCCCAGCATTTT. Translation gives CSARDPSGSTDNQPQHF.

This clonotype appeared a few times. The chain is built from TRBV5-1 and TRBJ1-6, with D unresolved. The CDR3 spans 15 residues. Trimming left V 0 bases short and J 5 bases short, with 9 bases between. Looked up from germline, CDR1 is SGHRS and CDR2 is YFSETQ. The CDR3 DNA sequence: TGCGCCAGCAGCTTGGTGCCAGACAATAATTCACCCCTCCACTTT. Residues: CASSLVPDNNSPLHF.

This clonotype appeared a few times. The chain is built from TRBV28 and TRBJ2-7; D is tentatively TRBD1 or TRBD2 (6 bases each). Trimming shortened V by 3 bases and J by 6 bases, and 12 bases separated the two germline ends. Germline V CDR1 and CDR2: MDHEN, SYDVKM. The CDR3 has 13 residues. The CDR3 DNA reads TGTGCCAGCAGTTTGCGGGGCAGGGGCGAGCAGTACTTC. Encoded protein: CASSLRGRGEQYF.

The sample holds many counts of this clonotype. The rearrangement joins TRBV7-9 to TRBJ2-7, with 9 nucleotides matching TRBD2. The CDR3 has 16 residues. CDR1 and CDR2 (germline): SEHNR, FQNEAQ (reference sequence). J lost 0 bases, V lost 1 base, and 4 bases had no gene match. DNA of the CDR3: TGTGCCAGCAGCTTAGGTCTTAGCGGGAGCTCCTACGAGCAGTACTTC. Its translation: CASSLGLSGSSYEQYF.

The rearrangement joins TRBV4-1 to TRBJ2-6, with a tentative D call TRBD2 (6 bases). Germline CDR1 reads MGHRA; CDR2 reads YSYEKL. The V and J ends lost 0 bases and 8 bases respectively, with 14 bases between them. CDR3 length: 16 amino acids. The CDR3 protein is CASSQDWGVQTNVLTF. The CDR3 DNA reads TGCGCCAGCAGCCAAGATTGGGGGGTCCAGACCAACGTCCTGACTTTC.

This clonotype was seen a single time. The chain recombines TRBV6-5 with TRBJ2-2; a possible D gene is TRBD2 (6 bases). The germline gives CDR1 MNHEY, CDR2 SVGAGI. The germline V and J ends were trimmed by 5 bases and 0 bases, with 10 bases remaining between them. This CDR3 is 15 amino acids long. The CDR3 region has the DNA TGTGCCAGCAGTGCCGGGAGACCGAACACCGGGGAGCTGTTTTTT. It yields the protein CASSAGRPNTGELFF.

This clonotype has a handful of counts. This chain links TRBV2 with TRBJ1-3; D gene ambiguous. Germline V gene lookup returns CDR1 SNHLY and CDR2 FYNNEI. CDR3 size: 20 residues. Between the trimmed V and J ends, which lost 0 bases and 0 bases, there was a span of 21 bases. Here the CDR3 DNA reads TGTGCCAGCAGTGAAGCGCCTCAAGCGGCTCCATTTAGCTCTGGAAACACCATATATTTT. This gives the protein CASSEAPQAAPFSSGNTIYF.

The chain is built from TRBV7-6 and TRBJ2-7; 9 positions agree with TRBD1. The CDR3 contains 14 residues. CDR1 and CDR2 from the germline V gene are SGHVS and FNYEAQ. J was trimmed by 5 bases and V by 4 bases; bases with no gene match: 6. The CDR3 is CASSYRDRDDEQYF. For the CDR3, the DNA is TGTGCCAGCAGCTACCGGGACAGGGATGACGAGCAGTACTTC.

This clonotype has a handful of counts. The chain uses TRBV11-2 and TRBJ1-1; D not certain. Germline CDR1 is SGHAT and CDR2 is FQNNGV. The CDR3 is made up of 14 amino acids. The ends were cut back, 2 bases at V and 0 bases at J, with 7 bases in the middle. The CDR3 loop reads CASSLLTVNTEAFF. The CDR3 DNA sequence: TGTGCCAGCAGCTTACTCACAGTGAACACTGAAGCTTTCTTT.

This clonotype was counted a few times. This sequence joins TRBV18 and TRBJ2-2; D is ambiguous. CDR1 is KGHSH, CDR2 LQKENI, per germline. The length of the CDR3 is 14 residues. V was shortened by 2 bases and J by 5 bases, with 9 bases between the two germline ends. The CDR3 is CASSPEVGTGELFF. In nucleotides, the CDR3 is TGTGCCAGCTCACCAGAGGTGGGGACCGGGGAGCTGTTTTTT.

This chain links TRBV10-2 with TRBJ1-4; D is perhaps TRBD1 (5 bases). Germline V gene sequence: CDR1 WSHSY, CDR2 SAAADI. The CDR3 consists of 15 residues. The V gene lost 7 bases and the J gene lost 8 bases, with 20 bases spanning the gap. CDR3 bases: TGCGCCAGCAAGAAACTACCAGGGACGGGAGAAAAACTGTTTTTT. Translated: CASKKLPGTGEKLFF.

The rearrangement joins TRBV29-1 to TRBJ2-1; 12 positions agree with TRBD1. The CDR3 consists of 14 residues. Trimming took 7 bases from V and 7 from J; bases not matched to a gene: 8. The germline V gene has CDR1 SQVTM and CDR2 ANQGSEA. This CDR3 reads CSAPGQGAGNEQFF. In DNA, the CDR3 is TGCAGCGCCCCGGGACAGGGGGCAGGAAATGAGCAGTTCTTC.

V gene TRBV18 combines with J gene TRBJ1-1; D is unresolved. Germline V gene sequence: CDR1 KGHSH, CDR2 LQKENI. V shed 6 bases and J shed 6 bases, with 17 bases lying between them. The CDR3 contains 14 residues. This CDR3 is CASSGGVIIPEAFF. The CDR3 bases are TGTGCCAGCTCTGGAGGTGTGATCATCCCTGAAGCTTTCTTT.

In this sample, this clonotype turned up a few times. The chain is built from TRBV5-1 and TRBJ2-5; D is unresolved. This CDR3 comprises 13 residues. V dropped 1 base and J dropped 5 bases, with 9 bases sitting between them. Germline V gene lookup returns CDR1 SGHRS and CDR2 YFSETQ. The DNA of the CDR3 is TGCGCCAGCAGCTTGTATGGCACGGAGACCCAGTACTTC. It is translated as CASSLYGTETQYF.

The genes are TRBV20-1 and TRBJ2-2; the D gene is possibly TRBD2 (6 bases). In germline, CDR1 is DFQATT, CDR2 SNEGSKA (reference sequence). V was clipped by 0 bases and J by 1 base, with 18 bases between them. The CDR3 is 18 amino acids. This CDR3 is CSARDLTRVGGNTGELFF. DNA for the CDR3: TGCAGTGCTAGAGATCTAACCCGTGTCGGGGGGAACACCGGGGAGCTGTTTTTT.

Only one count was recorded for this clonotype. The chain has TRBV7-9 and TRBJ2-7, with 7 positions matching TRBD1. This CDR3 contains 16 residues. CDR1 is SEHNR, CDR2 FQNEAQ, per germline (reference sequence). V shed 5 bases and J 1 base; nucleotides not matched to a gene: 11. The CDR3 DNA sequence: TGTGCCAGCAGCCCGACTCGAAACAGGGGTTCCTACGAGCAGTACTTC. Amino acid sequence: CASSPTRNRGSYEQYF.

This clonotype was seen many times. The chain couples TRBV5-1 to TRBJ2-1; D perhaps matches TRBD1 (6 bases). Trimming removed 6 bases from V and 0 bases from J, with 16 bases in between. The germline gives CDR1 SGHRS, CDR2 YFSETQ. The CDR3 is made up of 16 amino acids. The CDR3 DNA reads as TGCGCCAGCAACCGCCCCGAACAGGGCTCCTACAATGAGCAGTTCTTC. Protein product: CASNRPEQGSYNEQFF.

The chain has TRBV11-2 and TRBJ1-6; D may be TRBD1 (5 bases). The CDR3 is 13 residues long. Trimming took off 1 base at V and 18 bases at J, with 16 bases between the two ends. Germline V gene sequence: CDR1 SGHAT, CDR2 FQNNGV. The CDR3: CASSLGHRFGCHF. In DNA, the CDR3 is TGTGCCAGCAGCTTAGGGCACAGGTTCGGGTGCCACTTT.